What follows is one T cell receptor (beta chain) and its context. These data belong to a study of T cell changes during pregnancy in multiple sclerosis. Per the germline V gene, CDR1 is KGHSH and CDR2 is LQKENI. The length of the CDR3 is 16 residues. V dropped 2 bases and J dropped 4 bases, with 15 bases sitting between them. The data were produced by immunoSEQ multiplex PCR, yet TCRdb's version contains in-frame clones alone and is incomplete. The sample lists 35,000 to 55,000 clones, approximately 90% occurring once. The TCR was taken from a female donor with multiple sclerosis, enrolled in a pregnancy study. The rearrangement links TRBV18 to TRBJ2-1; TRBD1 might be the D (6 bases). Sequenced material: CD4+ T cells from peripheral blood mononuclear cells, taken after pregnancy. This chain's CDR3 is CASSPFGRGPYNEQFF. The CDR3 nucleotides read TGTGCCAGCTCACCATTCGGCAGGGGTCCATACAATGAGCAGTTCTTC. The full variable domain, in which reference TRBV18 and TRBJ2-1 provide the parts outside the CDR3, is NAGVMQNPRHLVRRRGQEARLRCSPMKGHSHVYWYRQLPEEGLKFMVYLQKENIIDESGMPKERFSAEFPKEGPSILRIQQVVRGDSAAYFCASSPFGRGPYNEQFFGPGTRLTVL.